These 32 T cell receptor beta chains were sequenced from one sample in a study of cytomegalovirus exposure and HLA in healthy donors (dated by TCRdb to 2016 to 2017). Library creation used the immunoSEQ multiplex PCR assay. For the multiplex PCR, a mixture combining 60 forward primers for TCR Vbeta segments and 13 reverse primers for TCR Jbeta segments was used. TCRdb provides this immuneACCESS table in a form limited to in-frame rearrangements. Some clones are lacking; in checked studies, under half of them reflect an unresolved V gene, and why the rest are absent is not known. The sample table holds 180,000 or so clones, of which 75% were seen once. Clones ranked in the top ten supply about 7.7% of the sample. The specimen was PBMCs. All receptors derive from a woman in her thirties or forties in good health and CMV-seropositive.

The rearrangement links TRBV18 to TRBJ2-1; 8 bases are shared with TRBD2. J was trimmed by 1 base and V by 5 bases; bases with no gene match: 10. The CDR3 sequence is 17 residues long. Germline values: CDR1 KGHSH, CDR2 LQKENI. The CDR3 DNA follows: TGTGCCAGCTCATCGAATCGAGCGGGAGTTTCCTACAATGAGCAGTTCTTC. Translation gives CASSSNRAGVSYNEQFF.

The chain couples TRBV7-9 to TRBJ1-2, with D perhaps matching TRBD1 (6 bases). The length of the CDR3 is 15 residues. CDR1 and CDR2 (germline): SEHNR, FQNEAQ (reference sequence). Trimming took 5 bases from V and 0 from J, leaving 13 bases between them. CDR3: CASSPRTESNYGYTF. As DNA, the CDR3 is TGTGCCAGCAGCCCCCGGACAGAATCTAACTATGGCTACACCTTC.

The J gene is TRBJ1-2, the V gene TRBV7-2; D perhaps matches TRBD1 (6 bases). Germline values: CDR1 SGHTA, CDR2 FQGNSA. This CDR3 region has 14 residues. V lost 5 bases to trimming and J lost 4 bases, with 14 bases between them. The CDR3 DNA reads TGTGCCAGCAGCAAAGAACAGGGAATCTATGGCTACACCTTC. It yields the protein CASSKEQGIYGYTF.

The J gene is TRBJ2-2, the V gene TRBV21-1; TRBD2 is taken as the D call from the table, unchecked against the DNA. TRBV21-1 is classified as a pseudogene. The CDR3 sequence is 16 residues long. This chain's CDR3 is CASSNGRGTGTGELFF. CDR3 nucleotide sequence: TGTGCCAGCAGCAACGGACGGGGGACGGGAACCGGGGAGCTGTTTTTT.

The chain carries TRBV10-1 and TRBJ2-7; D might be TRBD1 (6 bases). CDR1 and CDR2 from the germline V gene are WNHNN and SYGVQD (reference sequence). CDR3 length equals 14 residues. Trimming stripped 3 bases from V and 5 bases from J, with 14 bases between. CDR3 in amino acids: CASSEAGVVDEQYF. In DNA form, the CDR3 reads TGCGCCAGCAGTGAAGCAGGGGTAGTCGACGAGCAGTACTTC.

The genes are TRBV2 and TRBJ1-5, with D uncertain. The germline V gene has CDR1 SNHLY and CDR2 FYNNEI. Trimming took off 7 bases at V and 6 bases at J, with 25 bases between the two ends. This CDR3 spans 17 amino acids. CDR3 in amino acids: CASTDPSDPARGQPQHF. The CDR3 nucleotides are TGTGCCAGCACGGATCCTAGTGACCCCGCGCGAGGTCAGCCCCAGCATTTT.

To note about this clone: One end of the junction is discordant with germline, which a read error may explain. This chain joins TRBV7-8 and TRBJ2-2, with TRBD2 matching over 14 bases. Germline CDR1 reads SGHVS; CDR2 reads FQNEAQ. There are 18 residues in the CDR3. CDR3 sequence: CASSLATSGRVSTGELFF. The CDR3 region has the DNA TGTGCCAGCAGCCTAGCGACTAGCGGGAGGGTGTCGACCGGGGAGCTGTTTTTT.

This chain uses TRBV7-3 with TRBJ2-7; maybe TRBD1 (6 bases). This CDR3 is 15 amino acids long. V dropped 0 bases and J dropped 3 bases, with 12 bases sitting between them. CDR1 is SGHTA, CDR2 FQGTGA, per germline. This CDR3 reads CASSLTTGKRYEQYF. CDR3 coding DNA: TGTGCCAGCAGCTTAACCACAGGGAAGCGCTACGAGCAGTACTTC.

CDR3 sequence: CATSRDQFYEQYF. CDR3 DNA: TGTGCCACCAGCAGAGACCAATTCTACGAGCAGTACTTC. The V call is TRBV15, the J call TRBJ2-5; D is unclear. The DNA end lines up better with TRBJ2-7; the J call may be wrong. Germline values: CDR1 LNHNV, CDR2 YYDKDF (reference sequence). This CDR3 has 13 amino acids.

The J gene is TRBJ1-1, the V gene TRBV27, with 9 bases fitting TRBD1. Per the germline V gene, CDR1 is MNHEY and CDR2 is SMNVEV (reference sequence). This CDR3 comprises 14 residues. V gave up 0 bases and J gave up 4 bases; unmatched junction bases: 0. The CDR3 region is CASSLSTGGTEAFF. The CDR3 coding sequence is TGTGCCAGCAGTTTATCGACAGGGGGCACTGAAGCTTTCTTT.

In nucleotides, the CDR3 is TGTGCCAGCAGTCTCTACAGGGGTTCCAATGAGCAGTTCTTC. This sequence encodes CASSLYRGSNEQFF. The chain links TRBV28 to TRBJ2-1; the match to TRBD1 covers 7 bases. From germline, CDR1 is MDHEN and CDR2 SYDVKM. V gave up 5 bases and J gave up 6 bases; unmatched junction bases: 7. The CDR3 loop spans 14 amino acids.

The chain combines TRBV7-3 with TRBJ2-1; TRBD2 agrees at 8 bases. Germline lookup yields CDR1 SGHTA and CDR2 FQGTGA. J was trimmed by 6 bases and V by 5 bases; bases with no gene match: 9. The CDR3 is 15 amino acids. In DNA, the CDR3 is TGTGCCAGCAGCCTCTACCCGGGACTAGTCAATGAGCAGTTCTTC. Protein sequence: CASSLYPGLVNEQFF.

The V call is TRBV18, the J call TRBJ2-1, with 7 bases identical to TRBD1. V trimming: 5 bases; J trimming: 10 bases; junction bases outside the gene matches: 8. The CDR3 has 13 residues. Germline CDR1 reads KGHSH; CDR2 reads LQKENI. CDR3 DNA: TGTGCCAGCTCAGTAGACAGGGTCCGGGAGCAGTTCTTC. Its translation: CASSVDRVREQFF. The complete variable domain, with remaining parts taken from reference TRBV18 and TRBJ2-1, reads NAGVMQNPRHLVRRRGQEARLRCSPMKGHSHVYWYRQLPEEGLKFMVYLQKENIIDESGMPKERFSAEFPKEGPSILRIQQVVRGDSAAYFCASSVDRVREQFFGPGTRLTVL.

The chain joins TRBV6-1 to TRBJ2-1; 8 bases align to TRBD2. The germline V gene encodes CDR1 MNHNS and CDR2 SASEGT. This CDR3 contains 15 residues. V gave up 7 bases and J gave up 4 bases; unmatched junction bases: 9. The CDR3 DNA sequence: TGTGCCAGCACCGTGGCGGGAGGATCATACAATGAGCAGTTCTTC. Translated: CASTVAGGSYNEQFF.

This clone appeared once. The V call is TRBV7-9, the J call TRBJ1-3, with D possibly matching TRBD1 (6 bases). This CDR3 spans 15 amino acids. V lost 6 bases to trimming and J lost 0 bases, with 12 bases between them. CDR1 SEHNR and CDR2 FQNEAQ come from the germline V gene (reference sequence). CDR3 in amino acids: CASSQDRGSGNTIYF. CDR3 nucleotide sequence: TGTGCCAGCAGTCAGGACAGAGGCTCTGGAAACACCATATATTTT.

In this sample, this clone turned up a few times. CDR3 in amino acids: CASSFRMRASPMSSYEQYF. The CDR3, as DNA: TGTGCCAGCAGTTTCCGGATGAGGGCGTCGCCTATGAGCTCCTACGAGCAGTACTTC. The J gene is TRBJ2-7, the V gene TRBV27; D perhaps matches TRBD2 (5 bases). Germline CDR1 and CDR2: MNHEY and SMNVEV (reference sequence). With 3 bases removed from V and 0 bases from J, the gap between germline ends came to 24 bases. This CDR3 contains 19 residues.

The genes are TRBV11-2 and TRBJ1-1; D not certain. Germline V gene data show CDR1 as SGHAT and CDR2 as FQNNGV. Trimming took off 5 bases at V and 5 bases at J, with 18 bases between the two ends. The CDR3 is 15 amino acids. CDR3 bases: TGTGCCAGCAGCCCTACGGAGAGGGCCCTAACTGAAGCTTTCTTT. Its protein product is CASSPTERALTEAFF.

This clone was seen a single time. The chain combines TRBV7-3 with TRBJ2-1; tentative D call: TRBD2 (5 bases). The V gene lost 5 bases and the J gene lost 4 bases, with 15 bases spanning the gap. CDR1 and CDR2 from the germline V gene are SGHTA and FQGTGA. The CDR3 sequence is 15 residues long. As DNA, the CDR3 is TGTGCCAGCAGCCCCGGAGGATTGGATTACAATGAGCAGTTCTTC. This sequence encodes CASSPGGLDYNEQFF.

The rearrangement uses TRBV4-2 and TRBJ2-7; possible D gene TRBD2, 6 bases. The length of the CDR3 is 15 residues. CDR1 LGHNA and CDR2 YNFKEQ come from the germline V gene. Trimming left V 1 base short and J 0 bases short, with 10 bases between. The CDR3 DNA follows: TGTGCCAGCAGCCAAGTTACTAGCCGCTCCTACGAGCAGTACTTC. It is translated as CASSQVTSRSYEQYF.

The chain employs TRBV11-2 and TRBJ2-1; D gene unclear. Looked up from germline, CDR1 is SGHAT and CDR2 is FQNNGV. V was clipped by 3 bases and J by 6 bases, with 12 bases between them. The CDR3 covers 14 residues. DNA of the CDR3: TGTGCCAGCAGCTTGTCGTCCCCTCTCAATGAGCAGTTCTTC. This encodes CASSLSSPLNEQFF.

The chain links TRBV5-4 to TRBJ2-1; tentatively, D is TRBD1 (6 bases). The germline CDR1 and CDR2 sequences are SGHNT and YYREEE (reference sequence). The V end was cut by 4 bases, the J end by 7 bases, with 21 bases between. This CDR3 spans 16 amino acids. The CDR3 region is CASSRDSHSRGNEQFF. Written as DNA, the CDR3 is TGTGCCAGCAGCCGAGATAGCCACTCCAGGGGAAATGAGCAGTTCTTC.

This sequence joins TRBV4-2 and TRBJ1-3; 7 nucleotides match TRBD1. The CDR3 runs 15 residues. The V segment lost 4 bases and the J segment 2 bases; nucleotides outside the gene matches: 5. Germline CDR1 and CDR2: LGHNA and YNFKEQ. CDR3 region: CASSRDRETGNTIYF. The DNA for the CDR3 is TGTGCCAGCAGCCGCGACAGGGAGACTGGAAACACCATATATTTT.

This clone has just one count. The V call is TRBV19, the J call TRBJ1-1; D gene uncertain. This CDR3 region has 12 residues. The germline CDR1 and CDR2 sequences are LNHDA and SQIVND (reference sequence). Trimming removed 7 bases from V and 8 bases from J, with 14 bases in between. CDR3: CASISHLSEAFF. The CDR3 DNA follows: TGTGCCAGTATATCCCACCTATCAGAAGCTTTCTTT.

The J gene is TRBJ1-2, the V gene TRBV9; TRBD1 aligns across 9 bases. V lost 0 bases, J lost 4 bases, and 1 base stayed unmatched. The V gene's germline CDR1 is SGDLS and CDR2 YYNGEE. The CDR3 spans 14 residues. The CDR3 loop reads CASSVEDRGYGYTF. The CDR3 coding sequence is TGTGCCAGCAGCGTAGAGGACAGGGGCTATGGCTACACCTTC.

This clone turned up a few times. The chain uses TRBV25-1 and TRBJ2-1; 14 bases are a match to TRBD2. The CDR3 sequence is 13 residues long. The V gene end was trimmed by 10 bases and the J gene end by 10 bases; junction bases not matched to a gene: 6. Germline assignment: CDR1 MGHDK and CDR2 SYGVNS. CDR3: CATGLAGVKEQFF. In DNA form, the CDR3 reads TGTGCCACGGGACTAGCGGGAGTGAAAGAGCAGTTCTTC. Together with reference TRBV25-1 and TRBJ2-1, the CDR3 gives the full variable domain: EADIYQTPRYLVIGTGKKITLECSQTMGHDKMYWYQQDPGMELHLIHYSYGVNSTEKGDLSSESTVSRIRTEHFPLTLESARPSHTSQYLCATGLAGVKEQFFGPGTRLTVL.

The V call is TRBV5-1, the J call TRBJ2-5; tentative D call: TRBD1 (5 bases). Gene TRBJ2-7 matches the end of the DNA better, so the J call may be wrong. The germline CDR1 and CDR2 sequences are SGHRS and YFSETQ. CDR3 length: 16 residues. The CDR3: CASSFWRGQGRNEQYF. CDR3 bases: TGCGCCAGCAGCTTCTGGCGCGGCCAGGGTCGCAACGAGCAGTACTTC.

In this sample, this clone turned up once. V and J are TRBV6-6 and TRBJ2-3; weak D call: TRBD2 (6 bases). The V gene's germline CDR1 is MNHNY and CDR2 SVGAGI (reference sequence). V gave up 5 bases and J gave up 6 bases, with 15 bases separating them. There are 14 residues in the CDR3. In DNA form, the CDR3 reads TGTGCCAGCAGTCTGACCGGGAGCCGGGATACGCAGTATTTT. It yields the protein CASSLTGSRDTQYF.

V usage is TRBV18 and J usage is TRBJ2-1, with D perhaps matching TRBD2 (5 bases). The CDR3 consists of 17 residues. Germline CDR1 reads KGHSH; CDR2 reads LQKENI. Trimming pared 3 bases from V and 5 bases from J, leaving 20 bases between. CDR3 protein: CASSPLSRMLADNEQFF. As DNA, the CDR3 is TGTGCCAGCTCACCCCTAAGCCGAATGCTAGCAGACAATGAGCAGTTCTTC.

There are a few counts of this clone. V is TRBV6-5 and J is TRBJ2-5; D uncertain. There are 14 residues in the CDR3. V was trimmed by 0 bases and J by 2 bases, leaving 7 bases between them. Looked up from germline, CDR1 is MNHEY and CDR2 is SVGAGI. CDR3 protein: CASSYSYLQETQYF. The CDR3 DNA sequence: TGTGCCAGCAGTTACTCGTACTTACAAGAGACCCAGTACTTC.

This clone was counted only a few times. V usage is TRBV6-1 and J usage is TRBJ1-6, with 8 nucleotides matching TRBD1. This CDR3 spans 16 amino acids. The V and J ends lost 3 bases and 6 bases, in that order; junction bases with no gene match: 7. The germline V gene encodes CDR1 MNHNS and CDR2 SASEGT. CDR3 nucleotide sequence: TGTGCCAGCAGTGACCTCGCAGGGGGCACTAATTCACCCCTCCACTTT. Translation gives CASSDLAGGTNSPLHF.

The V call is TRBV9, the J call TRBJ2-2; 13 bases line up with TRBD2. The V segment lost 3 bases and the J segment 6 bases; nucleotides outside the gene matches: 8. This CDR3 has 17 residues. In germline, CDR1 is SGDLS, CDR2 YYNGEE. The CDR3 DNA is TGTGCCAGCAGCGAAACTGGAACTAGCGGGAGGGCCGGGGAGCTGTTTTTT. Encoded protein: CASSETGTSGRAGELFF.

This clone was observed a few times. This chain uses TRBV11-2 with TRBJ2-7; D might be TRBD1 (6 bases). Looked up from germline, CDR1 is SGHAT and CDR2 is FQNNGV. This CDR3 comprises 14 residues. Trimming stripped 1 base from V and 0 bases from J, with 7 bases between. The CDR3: CASSLGDISYEQYF. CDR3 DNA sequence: TGTGCCAGCAGCTTAGGGGACATCTCCTACGAGCAGTACTTC.